A single sample is the source of the 20 T cell receptor beta chains below, sequenced in a study of blood T cell repertoires in COVID-19. This table comes from immunoSEQ multiplex PCR, and its TCRdb copy is limited to in-frame clones, with some not included. The table shows about 50,000 clones, with 84% occurring only once. Sequencing was carried out using peripheral blood. The receptor source for this set is a human donor in a cohort sampled during active COVID-19.

V is TRBV24-1 and J is TRBJ1-2; D gene ambiguous. The ends were cut back, 2 bases at V and 4 bases at J, with 10 bases in the middle. Germline CDR1 reads KGHDR; CDR2 reads SFDVKD. The CDR3 is made up of 14 amino acids. The CDR3 sequence: CATSDSTAVYGYTF. The CDR3 DNA reads TGTGCCACCAGTGATTCTACAGCAGTCTATGGCTACACCTTC.

There are a few counts of this clone. DNA of the CDR3: TGTGCCAGCAGCTGGACAGGGGGCAGAGCTTTCTTT. Translated, it gives CASSWTGGRAFF. The chain couples TRBV5-8 to TRBJ1-1; TRBD1 agrees at 11 bases. The CDR3 has 12 amino acids. In germline, CDR1 is SGHTS, CDR2 YDEGEE. V gave up 3 bases and J gave up 10 bases; unmatched junction bases: 2.

The CDR3 bases are TGTGCCAGCAGCCCCCACCCCCCCCAGGGCGGAACCGGGGAGCTGTTTTTT. Protein sequence: CASSPHPPQGGTGELFF. This chain links TRBV7-6 with TRBJ2-2, with a weak D call TRBD1 (5 bases). From germline, CDR1 is SGHVS and CDR2 FNYEAQ. The CDR3 is made up of 17 amino acids. Trimming took 5 bases from V and 5 from J, leaving 21 bases between them.

This sequence joins TRBV6-5 and TRBJ1-4; 10 bases line up with TRBD1. V trimming: 0 bases; J trimming: 13 bases; junction bases outside the gene matches: 2. CDR1 and CDR2 from the germline V gene are MNHEY and SVGAGI. The CDR3 has 13 amino acids. The CDR3: CASSYSDRGRLFF. CDR3 DNA sequence: TGTGCCAGCAGTTACTCGGACAGGGGGAGACTGTTTTTT.

The rearrangement uses TRBV19 and TRBJ2-1; 14 bases align to TRBD2. This CDR3 spans 14 amino acids. CDR1 LNHDA and CDR2 SQIVND come from the germline V gene (reference sequence). The ends lost 5 bases at V and 9 bases at J; junction bases unmatched: 3. The CDR3 spells CASSLGLAGAEQFF. CDR3 coding DNA: TGTGCCAGTAGTCTGGGACTAGCGGGAGCTGAGCAGTTCTTC. The full variable domain, its missing parts supplied by reference TRBV19 and TRBJ2-1, is DGGITQSPKYLFRKEGQNVTLSCEQNLNHDAMYWYRQDPGQGLRLIYYSQIVNDFQKGDIAEGYSVSREKKESFPLTVTSAQKNPTAFYLCASSLGLAGAEQFFGPGTRLTVL.

The CDR3, as DNA: TGTGCCAGCAGCTTAACGGCCGGGTACTCCTACGAGCAGTACTTC. It encodes CASSLTAGYSYEQYF. V gene TRBV7-3 combines with J gene TRBJ2-7; no definite D call. Germline CDR1 is SGHTA and CDR2 is FQGTGA. V was clipped by 0 bases and J by 0 bases, with 9 bases between them. This CDR3 spans 15 amino acids.

The rearrangement uses TRBV7-3 and TRBJ2-2; D call uncertain. Trimming shortened V by 5 bases and J by 0 bases, and 7 bases separated the two germline ends. Germline CDR1 SGHTA, CDR2 FQGTGA. This CDR3 is built from 14 residues. CDR3 region: CASSPTANTGELFF. In DNA, the CDR3 is TGTGCCAGCAGCCCTACAGCGAACACCGGGGAGCTGTTTTTT.

The V and J genes are TRBV29-1 and TRBJ2-1; D gene uncertain. Germline V CDR1 and CDR2: SQVTM, ANQGSEA. Trimming took 1 base from V and 0 from J, leaving 10 bases between them. This CDR3 spans 15 amino acids. The CDR3 DNA reads as TGCAGCGTTGAAGGATGGTTGAGCTCCTACAATGAGCAGTTCTTC. As protein: CSVEGWLSSYNEQFF.

This clone was counted once. This chain links TRBV30 with TRBJ2-3; TRBD2 agrees at 10 bases. With 6 bases clipped from V and 1 base from J, the junction kept 4 bases outside the gene matches. Germline V gene data show CDR1 as GTSNPN and CDR2 as SVGIG (reference sequence). The CDR3 is made up of 14 amino acids. The CDR3 sequence: CACPTSGGTDTQYF. CDR3 bases: TGTGCCTGCCCAACTAGCGGGGGCACAGATACGCAGTATTTT.

V and J are TRBV5-6 and TRBJ2-7; 13 bases are shared with TRBD2. Germline V gene data show CDR1 as SGHDT and CDR2 as YYEEEE. V dropped 0 bases and J dropped 3; count of bases not matched to a gene: 9. The CDR3 is 18 residues long. CDR3 loop: CASSLVLAGGPEGYEQYF. The CDR3 region has the DNA TGTGCCAGCAGCTTGGTACTAGCGGGAGGGCCGGAGGGCTACGAGCAGTACTTC.

This clone has just a few counts. J is TRBJ2-3 and V is TRBV3-1 (or the pseudogene TRBV3-2); 10 bases line up with TRBD1. Germline CDR1 reads LGHDT; CDR2 reads YNNKEL (reference sequence). J was trimmed by 2 bases and V by 8 bases; bases with no gene match: 7. The CDR3 contains 15 residues. The DNA for the CDR3 is TGTGCCAGCGGTCCGGGACAGGGGATCACAGATACGCAGTATTTT. Protein: CASGPGQGITDTQYF.

This chain links TRBV7-3 with TRBJ1-1, with TRBD1 matching 10 bases. Trimming removed 4 bases from V and 5 bases from J; junction bases left unmatched: 7. Per the germline V gene, CDR1 is SGHTA and CDR2 is FQGTGA. The CDR3 spans 15 residues. CDR3 nucleotide sequence: TGTGCCAGCAGCTCGTTAGGGACAGGGGCAACTGAAGCTTTCTTT. This gives the protein CASSSLGTGATEAFF.

The count of this clone is one. V gene TRBV7-2 combines with J gene TRBJ2-7; 8 nucleotides align to TRBD2. This CDR3 contains 15 residues. Germline V lookup: CDR1 SGHTA, CDR2 FQGNSA. Trimming cost V 3 bases and J 4 bases; bases outside gene matches: 8. In nucleotides, the CDR3 is TGTGCCAGCAGCTTGCAAGCGGGAGCGGGGTACGAGCAGTACTTC. Translation: CASSLQAGAGYEQYF.

V gene TRBV6-2 or TRBV6-3 combines with J gene TRBJ1-5; 9 bases align to TRBD1. V shed 6 bases, J shed 0 bases, and the junction held 6 bases outside the gene matches. The germline gives CDR1 MNHEY, CDR2 SVGEGT. The CDR3 spans 16 residues. The CDR3 spells CASSKNRGPSNQPQHF. In nucleotides, the CDR3 is TGTGCCAGCAGCAAAAACAGGGGGCCTAGCAATCAGCCCCAGCATTTT.

The chain employs TRBV6-5 and TRBJ2-7, with 11 bases matching TRBD1. The CDR3 consists of 15 residues. CDR1 is MNHEY, CDR2 SVGAGI, per germline. J was trimmed by 6 bases and V by 2 bases; bases with no gene match: 6. CDR3 DNA: TGTGCCAGCAGTTACGCCGGGACAGGGGGAGGCGAGCAGTACTTC. Protein product: CASSYAGTGGGEQYF.

The chain links TRBV12-3 or TRBV12-4 to TRBJ1-6, with a weak D call TRBD1 (6 bases). This CDR3 region has 13 residues. V was trimmed by 6 bases and J by 10 bases, leaving 13 bases between them. In DNA, the CDR3 is TGTGCCAGCAGCTCCTCAGGGGACTCACCCCTCCACTTT. It translates to CASSSSGDSPLHF.

The V call is TRBV5-1, the J call TRBJ2-2, with TRBD2 as a possible D gene (7 bases). CDR3 length: 15 amino acids. CDR1 SGHRS and CDR2 YFSETQ come from the germline V gene. Trimming left V 4 bases short and J 1 base short, with 11 bases between. The DNA of the CDR3 is TGCGCCAGCAGCCCAGGGGAGGGGAACACCGGGGAGCTGTTTTTT. This gives the protein CASSPGEGNTGELFF.

V gene TRBV11-2 combines with J gene TRBJ1-1, with 9 bases fitting TRBD1. The CDR3 loop spans 13 amino acids. CDR1 and CDR2 from the germline V gene are SGHAT and FQNNGV. V lost 4 bases, J lost 6 bases, and 3 bases stayed unmatched. The CDR3 protein is CASSWTGDSEAFF. Written as DNA, the CDR3 is TGTGCCAGCAGCTGGACAGGGGACTCTGAAGCTTTCTTT. The whole variable domain, filled in from reference TRBV11-2 and TRBJ1-1, reads EAGVAQSPRYKIIEKRQSVAFWCNPISGHATLYWYQQILGQGPKLLIQFQNNGVVDDSQLPKDRFSAERLKGVDSTLKIQPAKLEDSAVYLCASSWTGDSEAFFGQGTRLTVV.

The gene calls are TRBV19 and TRBJ1-5; D is undetermined. Germline V gene data show CDR1 as LNHDA and CDR2 as SQIVND (reference sequence). This CDR3 spans 14 amino acids. V lost 3 bases to trimming and J lost 1 base, with 7 bases between them. This CDR3 is CASSIEGSNQPQHF. CDR3 in DNA: TGTGCCAGTAGTATCGAGGGCAGCAATCAGCCCCAGCATTTT.

The chain is built from TRBV7-2 and TRBJ2-1; 8 positions match TRBD1. Germline CDR1 SGHTA, CDR2 FQGNSA. Trimming at V came to 4 bases and at J to 0 bases, leaving 2 bases not matched to a gene. The CDR3 is 15 amino acids. The CDR3 reads CASSSGTGSYNEQFF. The CDR3 region has the DNA TGTGCCAGCAGCTCCGGGACAGGCTCCTACAATGAGCAGTTCTTC.